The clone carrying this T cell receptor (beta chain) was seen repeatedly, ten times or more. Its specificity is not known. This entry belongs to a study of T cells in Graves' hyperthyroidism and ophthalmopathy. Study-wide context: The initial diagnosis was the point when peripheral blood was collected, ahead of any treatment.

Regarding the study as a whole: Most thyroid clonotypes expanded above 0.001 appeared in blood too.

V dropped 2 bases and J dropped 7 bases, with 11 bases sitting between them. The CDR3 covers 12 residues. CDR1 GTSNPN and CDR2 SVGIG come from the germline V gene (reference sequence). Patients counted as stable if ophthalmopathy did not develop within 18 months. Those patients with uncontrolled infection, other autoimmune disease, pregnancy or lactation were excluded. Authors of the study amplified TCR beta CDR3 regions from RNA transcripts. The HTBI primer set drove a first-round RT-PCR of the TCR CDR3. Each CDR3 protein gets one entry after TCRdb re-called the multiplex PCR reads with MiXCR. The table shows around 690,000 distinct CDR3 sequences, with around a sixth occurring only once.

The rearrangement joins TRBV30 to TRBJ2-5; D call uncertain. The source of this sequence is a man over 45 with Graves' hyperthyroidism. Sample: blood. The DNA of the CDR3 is TGTGCCTGGAGTACGGTATACGGGACCCAGTACTTC. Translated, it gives CAWSTVYGTQYF.